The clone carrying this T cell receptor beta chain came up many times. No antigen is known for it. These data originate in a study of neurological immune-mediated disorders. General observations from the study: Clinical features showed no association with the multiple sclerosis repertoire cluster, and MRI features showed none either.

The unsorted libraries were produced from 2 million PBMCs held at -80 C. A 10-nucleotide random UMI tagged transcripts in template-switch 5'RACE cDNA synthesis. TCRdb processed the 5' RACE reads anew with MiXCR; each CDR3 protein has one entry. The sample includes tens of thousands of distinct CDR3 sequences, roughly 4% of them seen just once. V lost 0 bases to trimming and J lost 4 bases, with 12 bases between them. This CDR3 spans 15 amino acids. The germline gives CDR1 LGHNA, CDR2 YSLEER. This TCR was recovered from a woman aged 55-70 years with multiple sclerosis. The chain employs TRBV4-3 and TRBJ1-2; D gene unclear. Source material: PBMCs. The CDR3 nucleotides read TGCGCCAGCAGCCAAGACTTTCCAGGTGGCTATGGCTACACCTTC. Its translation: CASSQDFPGGYGYTF.